The rows below give T cell receptor beta chains drawn from one sample of a study of OX40 agonist ivuxolimab in advanced cancers. Data came from immunoSEQ multiplex PCR; TCRdb stores just in-frame clones and leaves some out. Seen here are 65,000 to 90,000 clones, roughly 88% observed once, and the top ten hold roughly 0.71%. Sample: CD4+ or CD8+ T cells sorted from blood, taken in a trial of the OX40 agonist ivuxolimab. The receptors stem from an adult with an advanced solid tumor such as melanoma, head and neck, liver or kidney cancer. The CDR3 runs from the conserved cysteine through the conserved F or W. D genes are given only for firm matches. The size of a clone is reported for some rows only, either as once, few or many, or as a class for expanded clones.

j_gene: TRBJ2-3; v_gene: TRBV28; abundance: -; d_gene: -; CDR3aa: CASKQGPDTQYF; CDR3nt: TGTGCCAGCAAGCAGGGGCCAGATACGCAGTATTTT
j_gene: TRBJ1-2; v_gene: TRBV5-6; abundance: -; d_gene: TRBD1; CDR3aa: CASSLAATGANYGYTF; CDR3nt: TGTGCCAGCAGCTTGGCCGCGACAGGGGCTAACTATGGCTACACCTTC
j_gene: TRBJ2-3; v_gene: TRBV10-3; abundance: -; d_gene: TRBD2; CDR3aa: CAISGSTSGTDTQYF; CDR3nt: TGTGCCATCAGTGGTTCGACTAGCGGGACAGATACGCAGTATTTT
j_gene: TRBJ2-7; v_gene: TRBV5-4; abundance: -; d_gene: TRBD1; CDR3aa: CASSYRGRSYEQYF; CDR3nt: TGTGCCAGCAGCTACAGGGGTAGGTCCTACGAGCAGTACTTC
j_gene: TRBJ2-7; v_gene: TRBV5-5; abundance: -; d_gene: TRBD2; CDR3aa: CASTLGLAEAYEQYF; CDR3nt: TGTGCCAGCACTCTGGGACTAGCGGAAGCCTACGAGCAGTACTTC
j_gene: TRBJ1-1; v_gene: TRBV30; abundance: -; d_gene: -; CDR3aa: CAWSKEFTEAFF; CDR3nt: TGTGCCTGGAGTAAAGAGTTCACTGAAGCTTTCTTT
j_gene: TRBJ1-2; v_gene: TRBV6-5; abundance: -; d_gene: -; CDR3aa: CASSYADRNSNYGYTF; CDR3nt: TGTGCCAGCAGTTACGCCGACAGGAACTCTAACTATGGCTACACCTTC
j_gene: TRBJ2-1; v_gene: TRBV18; abundance: -; d_gene: -; CDR3aa: CASSPPNRYYNEQFF; CDR3nt: TGTGCCAGCTCACCACCGAACCGATACTACAATGAGCAGTTCTTC
j_gene: TRBJ2-3; v_gene: TRBV11-3; abundance: -; d_gene: TRBD1; CDR3aa: CASSLGVGGPPDTQYF; CDR3nt: TGTGCCAGCAGCTTAGGGGTAGGGGGCCCGCCAGATACGCAGTATTTT
j_gene: TRBJ1-3; v_gene: TRBV15; abundance: -; d_gene: -; CDR3aa: CATSRDVGNTIYF; CDR3nt: TGTGCCACCAGCAGAGACGTGGGGAACACCATATATTTT
j_gene: TRBJ2-7; v_gene: TRBV6-5; abundance: -; d_gene: TRBD1; CDR3aa: CASSTGGPRVEQYF; CDR3nt: TGTGCCAGCAGTACAGGGGGCCCGAGGGTGGAGCAGTACTTC
j_gene: TRBJ2-7; v_gene: TRBV1; abundance: -; d_gene: -; CDR3aa: CTSRGLAGGEQYF; CDR3nt: TGCACCAGCAGAGGACTAGCGGGAGGCGAGCAGTACTTC
j_gene: TRBJ2-7; v_gene: TRBV6-6; abundance: -; d_gene: TRBD2; CDR3aa: CASSPSGGGPRYEQYF; CDR3nt: TGTGCCAGCAGCCCCTCGGGAGGAGGCCCCCGCTACGAGCAGTACTTC
j_gene: TRBJ1-5; v_gene: TRBV7-2; abundance: -; d_gene: -; CDR3aa: CASSLEIRRFSNQPQHF; CDR3nt: TGTGCCAGCAGCTTAGAGATCCGGCGGTTTAGCAATCAGCCCCAGCATTTT
j_gene: TRBJ2-3; v_gene: TRBV6-5; abundance: -; d_gene: -; CDR3aa: CASSYTDTDTQYF; CDR3nt: TGTGCCAGCAGTTACACCGACACAGATACGCAGTATTTT
j_gene: TRBJ1-2; v_gene: TRBV2; abundance: once; d_gene: TRBD1; CDR3aa: CASSETGPSYGYTF; CDR3nt: TGTGCCAGCAGCGAGACAGGGCCCAGCTATGGCTACACCTTC
j_gene: TRBJ2-3; v_gene: TRBV18; abundance: -; d_gene: -; CDR3aa: CASSPGTSTDTQYF; CDR3nt: TGTGCCAGCTCACCGGGGACTAGCACAGATACGCAGTATTTT
j_gene: TRBJ1-1; v_gene: TRBV19; abundance: -; d_gene: -; CDR3aa: CASSSASLNTEAFF; CDR3nt: TGTGCCAGTAGTTCCGCTTCTCTGAACACTGAAGCTTTCTTT
j_gene: TRBJ1-2; v_gene: TRBV21-1; abundance: -; d_gene: -; CDR3aa: CASSKEGKAYGYTF; CDR3nt: TGTGCCAGCAGCAAAGAGGGGAAGGCCTATGGCTACACCTTC
j_gene: TRBJ2-2; v_gene: TRBV19; abundance: -; d_gene: -; CDR3aa: CASSIGVGTGELFF; CDR3nt: TGTGCCAGTAGTATCGGGGTCGGAACCGGGGAGCTGTTTTTT
j_gene: TRBJ1-1; v_gene: TRBV28; abundance: once; d_gene: TRBD1; CDR3aa: CASSLRQGEAFF; CDR3nt: TGTGCCAGCAGTTTAAGACAGGGGGAAGCTTTCTTT
j_gene: TRBJ2-1; v_gene: TRBV20-1; abundance: -; d_gene: -; CDR3aa: CSARKTHEQFF; CDR3nt: TGCAGTGCTAGGAAGACTCATGAGCAGTTCTTC
j_gene: TRBJ2-5; v_gene: TRBV18; abundance: -; d_gene: TRBD1; CDR3aa: CASSPRTGKEETQYF; CDR3nt: TGTGCCAGCTCACCAAGGACAGGGAAGGAAGAGACCCAGTACTTC
j_gene: TRBJ1-1; v_gene: TRBV12-5; abundance: -; d_gene: -; CDR3aa: CASGLGRPGTLFRTEAFF; CDR3nt: TGTGCTAGTGGTTTGGGACGACCCGGGACACTCTTTCGGACTGAAGCTTTCTTT
j_gene: TRBJ1-5; v_gene: TRBV6-1; abundance: -; d_gene: TRBD1; CDR3aa: CASNRGVRSNQPQHF; CDR3nt: TGTGCCAGCAACAGGGGGGTTAGGAGCAATCAGCCCCAGCATTTT
j_gene: TRBJ1-1; v_gene: TRBV28; abundance: -; d_gene: TRBD1; CDR3aa: CASTPTGTVGWTFF; CDR3nt: TGTGCCAGCACTCCCACCGGGACAGTCGGTTGGACTTTCTTT
j_gene: TRBJ2-7; v_gene: TRBV2; abundance: few; d_gene: -; CDR3aa: CATGSLLGPYEQYF; CDR3nt: TGTGCCACAGGATCTTTATTGGGTCCCTACGAGCAGTACTTC
j_gene: TRBJ1-5; v_gene: TRBV2; abundance: -; d_gene: -; CDR3aa: CASSRQINQPQHF; CDR3nt: TGTGCCAGCAGTAGACAGATCAATCAGCCCCAGCATTTT
j_gene: TRBJ1-3; v_gene: TRBV6-5; abundance: -; d_gene: -; CDR3aa: CASSYSQGGNTIYF; CDR3nt: TGTGCCAGCAGTTACTCGCAGGGTGGAAACACCATATATTTT
j_gene: TRBJ2-3; v_gene: TRBV14; abundance: -; d_gene: -; CDR3aa: CASSREFGTDTQYF; CDR3nt: TGTGCCAGCAGCCGGGAATTCGGCACAGATACGCAGTATTTT
j_gene: TRBJ2-5; v_gene: TRBV7-2; abundance: -; d_gene: TRBD2; CDR3aa: CASSLGLAGGIETQYF; CDR3nt: TGTGCCAGCAGCCTTGGACTAGCGGGAGGTATCGAGACCCAGTACTTC
j_gene: TRBJ2-2; v_gene: TRBV28; abundance: -; d_gene: -; CDR3aa: CASSLLAGNTGELFF; CDR3nt: TGTGCCAGCAGTTTATTGGCCGGGAACACCGGGGAGCTGTTTTTT
j_gene: TRBJ2-6; v_gene: TRBV19; abundance: -; d_gene: -; CDR3aa: CASSISAGANVLTF; CDR3nt: TGTGCCAGTAGTATCTCGGCTGGGGCCAACGTCCTGACTTTC
j_gene: TRBJ2-7; v_gene: TRBV19; abundance: few; d_gene: -; CDR3aa: CASSKRAGEAYEQYF; CDR3nt: TGTGCCAGTAGCAAACGGGCAGGCGAGGCCTACGAGCAGTACTTC
j_gene: TRBJ1-3; v_gene: TRBV5-1; abundance: -; d_gene: -; CDR3aa: CASSLAGGDTIYF; CDR3nt: TGCGCCAGCAGCTTGGCTGGGGGGGACACCATATATTTT
j_gene: TRBJ1-1; v_gene: TRBV7-9; abundance: medium-sized; d_gene: -; CDR3aa: CASSLTGNTEAFF; CDR3nt: TGTGCCAGCAGCCTAACAGGGAACACTGAAGCTTTCTTT
j_gene: TRBJ2-7; v_gene: TRBV29-1; abundance: -; d_gene: -; CDR3aa: CSVTGSYEQYF; CDR3nt: TGCAGCGTTACAGGGTCCTACGAGCAGTACTTC
j_gene: TRBJ2-7; v_gene: TRBV6-1; abundance: -; d_gene: TRBD1; CDR3aa: CASSRTGGAYEQYF; CDR3nt: TGTGCCAGCAGCCGGACAGGGGGGGCCTACGAGCAGTACTTC
j_gene: TRBJ1-1; v_gene: TRBV9; abundance: -; d_gene: -; CDR3aa: CASSPQGQANTEAFF; CDR3nt: TGTGCCAGCAGCCCCCAAGGCCAGGCGAACACTGAAGCTTTCTTT
j_gene: TRBJ2-1; v_gene: TRBV7-3; abundance: -; d_gene: -; CDR3aa: CASSLDRGRSKFF; CDR3nt: TGTGCCAGCAGCTTAGATCGGGGGAGGAGCAAGTTCTTC
j_gene: TRBJ1-1; v_gene: TRBV25-1; abundance: -; d_gene: TRBD1; CDR3aa: CASRDRGGTEAFF; CDR3nt: TGTGCCAGCAGGGACAGGGGCGGCACTGAAGCTTTCTTT
j_gene: TRBJ2-1; v_gene: TRBV10-3; abundance: -; d_gene: -; CDR3aa: CAISEGGYNEQFF; CDR3nt: TGTGCCATCAGTGAAGGTGGGTACAATGAGCAGTTCTTC
j_gene: TRBJ1-1; v_gene: TRBV9; abundance: -; d_gene: -; CDR3aa: CASSVVGSGNTEAFF; CDR3nt: TGTGCCAGCAGCGTAGTGGGGTCCGGGAACACTGAAGCTTTCTTT
j_gene: TRBJ1-3; v_gene: TRBV6-1; abundance: -; d_gene: -; CDR3aa: CASSEQAGNTIYF; CDR3nt: TGTGCCAGCAGTGAACAAGCTGGAAACACCATATATTTT
j_gene: TRBJ2-3; v_gene: TRBV5-4; abundance: -; d_gene: -; CDR3aa: CASSLERSTDTQYF; CDR3nt: TGTGCCAGCAGCCTGGAAAGGAGCACAGATACGCAGTATTTT
j_gene: TRBJ2-1; v_gene: TRBV18; abundance: -; d_gene: TRBD2; CDR3aa: CASSLMAGESNEQFF; CDR3nt: TGTGCCAGCTCCCTCATGGCGGGAGAGTCTAATGAGCAGTTCTTC
j_gene: TRBJ2-5; v_gene: TRBV7-9; abundance: -; d_gene: -; CDR3aa: CASSRDRQTQYF; CDR3nt: TGTGCCAGCAGCCGGGACCGACAGACCCAGTACTTC
j_gene: TRBJ2-5; v_gene: TRBV14; abundance: -; d_gene: -; CDR3aa: CASSQEMAAPQETQYF; CDR3nt: TGTGCCAGCAGCCAAGAGATGGCAGCGCCTCAAGAGACCCAGTACTTC